One T cell receptor (beta chain) is described in this entry. Its antigen remains unidentified. The sample is drawn from a study of cytomegalovirus exposure and HLA in healthy donors. Germline CDR1 MNHNY, CDR2 SVGAGI (reference sequence). The CDR3 runs to 14 residues. J was trimmed by 8 bases and V by 8 bases; bases with no gene match: 12. Overall study findings and caveats: Data from an earlier analysis indicated that most TCR beta V segments were productive either about 87% or about 30% of the time.

The PCR made use of 60 Vbeta and 13 Jbeta primers. This table comes from immunoSEQ multiplex PCR, and its TCRdb copy is limited to in-frame clones, with some not included. The sample contains some 160,000 clones, around 78% of which appear only once. This chain uses TRBV6-6 with TRBJ1-2; 9 bases are a match to TRBD1. The sequenced material came from PBMCs. This TCR was sampled from a man in his forties or fifties in good health and CMV-seronegative. CDR3 loop: CASQATGGKWGYTF. In DNA, the CDR3 is TGTGCCAGCCAGGCGACAGGGGGGAAGTGGGGCTACACCTTC.